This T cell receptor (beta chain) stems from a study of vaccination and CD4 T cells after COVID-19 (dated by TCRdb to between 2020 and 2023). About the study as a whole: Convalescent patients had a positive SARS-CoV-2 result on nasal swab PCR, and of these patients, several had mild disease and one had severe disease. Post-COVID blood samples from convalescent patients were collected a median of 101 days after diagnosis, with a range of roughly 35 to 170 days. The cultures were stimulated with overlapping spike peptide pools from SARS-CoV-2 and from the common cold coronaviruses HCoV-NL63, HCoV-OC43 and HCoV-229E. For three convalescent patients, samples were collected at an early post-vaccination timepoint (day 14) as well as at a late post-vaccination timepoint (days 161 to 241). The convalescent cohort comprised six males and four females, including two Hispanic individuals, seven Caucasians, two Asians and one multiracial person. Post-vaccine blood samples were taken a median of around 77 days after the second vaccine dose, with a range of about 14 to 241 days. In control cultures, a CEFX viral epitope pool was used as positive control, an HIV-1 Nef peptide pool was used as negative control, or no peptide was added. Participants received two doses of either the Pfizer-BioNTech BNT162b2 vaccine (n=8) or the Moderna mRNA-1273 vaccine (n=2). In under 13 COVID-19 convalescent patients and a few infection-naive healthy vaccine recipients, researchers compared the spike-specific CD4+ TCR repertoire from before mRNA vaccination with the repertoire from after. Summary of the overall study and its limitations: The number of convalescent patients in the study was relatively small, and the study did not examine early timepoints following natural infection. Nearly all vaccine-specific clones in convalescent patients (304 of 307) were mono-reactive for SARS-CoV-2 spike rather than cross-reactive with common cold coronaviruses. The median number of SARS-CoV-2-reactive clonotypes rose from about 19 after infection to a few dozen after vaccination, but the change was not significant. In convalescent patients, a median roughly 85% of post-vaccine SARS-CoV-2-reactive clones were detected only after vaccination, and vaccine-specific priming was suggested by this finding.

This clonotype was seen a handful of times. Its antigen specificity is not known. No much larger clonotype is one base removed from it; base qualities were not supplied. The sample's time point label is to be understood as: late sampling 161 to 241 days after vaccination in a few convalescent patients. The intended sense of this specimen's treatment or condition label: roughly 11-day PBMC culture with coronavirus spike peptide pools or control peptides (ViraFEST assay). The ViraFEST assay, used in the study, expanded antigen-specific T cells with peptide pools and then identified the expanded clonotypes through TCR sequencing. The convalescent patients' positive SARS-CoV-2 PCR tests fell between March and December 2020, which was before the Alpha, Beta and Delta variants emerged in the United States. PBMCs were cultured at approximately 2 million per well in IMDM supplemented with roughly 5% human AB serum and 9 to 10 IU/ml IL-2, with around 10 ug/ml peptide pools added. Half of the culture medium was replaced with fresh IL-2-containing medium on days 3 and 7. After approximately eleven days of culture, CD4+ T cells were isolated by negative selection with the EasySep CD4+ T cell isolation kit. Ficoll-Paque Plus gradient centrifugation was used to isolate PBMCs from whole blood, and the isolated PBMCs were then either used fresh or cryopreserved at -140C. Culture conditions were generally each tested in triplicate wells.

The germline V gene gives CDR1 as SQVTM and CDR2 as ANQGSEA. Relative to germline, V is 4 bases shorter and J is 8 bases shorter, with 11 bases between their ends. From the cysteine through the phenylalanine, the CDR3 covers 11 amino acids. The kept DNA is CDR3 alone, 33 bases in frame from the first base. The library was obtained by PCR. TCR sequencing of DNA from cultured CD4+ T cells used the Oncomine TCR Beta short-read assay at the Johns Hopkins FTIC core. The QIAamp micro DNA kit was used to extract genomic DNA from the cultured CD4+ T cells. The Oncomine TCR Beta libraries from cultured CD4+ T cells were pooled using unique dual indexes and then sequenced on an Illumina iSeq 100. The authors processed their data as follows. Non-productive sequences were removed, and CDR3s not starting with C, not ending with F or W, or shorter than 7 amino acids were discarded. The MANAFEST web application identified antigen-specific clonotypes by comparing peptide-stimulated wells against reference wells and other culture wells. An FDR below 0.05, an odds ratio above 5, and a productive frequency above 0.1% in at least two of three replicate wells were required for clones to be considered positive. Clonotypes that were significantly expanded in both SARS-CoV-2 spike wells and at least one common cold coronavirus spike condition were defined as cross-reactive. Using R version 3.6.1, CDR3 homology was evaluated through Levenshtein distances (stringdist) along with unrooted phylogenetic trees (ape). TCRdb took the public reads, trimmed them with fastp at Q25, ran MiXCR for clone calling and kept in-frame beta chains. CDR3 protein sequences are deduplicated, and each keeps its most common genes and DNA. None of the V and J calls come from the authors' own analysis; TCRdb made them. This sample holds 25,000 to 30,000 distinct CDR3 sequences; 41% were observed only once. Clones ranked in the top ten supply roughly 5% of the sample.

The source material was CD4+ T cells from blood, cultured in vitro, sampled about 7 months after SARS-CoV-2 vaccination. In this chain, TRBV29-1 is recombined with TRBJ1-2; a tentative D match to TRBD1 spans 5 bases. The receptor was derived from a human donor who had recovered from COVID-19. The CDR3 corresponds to CSVGLTAGYTF. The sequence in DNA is TGCAGCGTTGGTTTGACAGCAGGCTACACCTTC.